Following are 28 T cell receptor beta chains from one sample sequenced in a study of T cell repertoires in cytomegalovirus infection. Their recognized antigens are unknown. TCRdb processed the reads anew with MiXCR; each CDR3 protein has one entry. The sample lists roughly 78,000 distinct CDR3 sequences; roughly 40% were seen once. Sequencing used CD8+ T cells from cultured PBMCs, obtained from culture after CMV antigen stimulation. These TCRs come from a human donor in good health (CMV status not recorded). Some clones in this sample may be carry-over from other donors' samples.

The CDR3: CASSHALAGGNEQFF. In DNA, the CDR3 is TGCGCCAGCAGCCATGCCCTAGCGGGGGGGAATGAGCAGTTCTTC. This chain uses TRBV4-3 with TRBJ2-1; the match to TRBD2 covers 12 bases. The CDR3 totals 15 residues. Germline values: CDR1 LGHNA, CDR2 YSLEER. V gave up 3 bases and J gave up 7 bases; unmatched junction bases: 4.

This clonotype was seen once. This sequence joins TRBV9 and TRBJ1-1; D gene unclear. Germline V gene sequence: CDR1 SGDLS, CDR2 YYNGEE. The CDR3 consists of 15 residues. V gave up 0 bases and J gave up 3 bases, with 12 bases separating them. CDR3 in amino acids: CASSVVRPGHTEAFF. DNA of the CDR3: TGTGCCAGCAGCGTAGTGAGGCCAGGCCACACTGAAGCTTTCTTT.

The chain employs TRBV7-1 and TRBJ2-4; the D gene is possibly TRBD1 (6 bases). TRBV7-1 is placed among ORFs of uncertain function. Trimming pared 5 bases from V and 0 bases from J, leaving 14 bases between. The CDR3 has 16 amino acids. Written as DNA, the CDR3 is TGTGCCAGCAGCCCCACAGGGATGACAGCCAAAAACATTCAGTACTTC. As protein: CASSPTGMTAKNIQYF.

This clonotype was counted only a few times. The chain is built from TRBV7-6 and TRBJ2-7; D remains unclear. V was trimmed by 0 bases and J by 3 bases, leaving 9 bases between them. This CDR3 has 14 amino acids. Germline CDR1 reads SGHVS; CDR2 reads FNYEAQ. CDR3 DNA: TGTGCCAGCAGCTTAGCTGGACCCGGCTACGAGCAGTACTTC. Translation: CASSLAGPGYEQYF.

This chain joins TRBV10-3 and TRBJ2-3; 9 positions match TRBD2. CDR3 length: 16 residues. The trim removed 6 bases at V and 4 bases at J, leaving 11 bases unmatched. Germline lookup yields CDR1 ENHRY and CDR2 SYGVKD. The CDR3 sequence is CAIRKGASGEADTQYF. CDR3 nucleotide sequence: TGTGCCATCAGAAAAGGGGCTAGCGGGGAGGCAGATACGCAGTATTTT.

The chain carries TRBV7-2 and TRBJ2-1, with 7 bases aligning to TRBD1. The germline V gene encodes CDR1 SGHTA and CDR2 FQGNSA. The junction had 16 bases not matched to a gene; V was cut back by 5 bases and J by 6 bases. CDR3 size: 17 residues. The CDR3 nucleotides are TGTGCCAGCAGCCCAAATTGGGGGACAGTCATGGGCAATGAGCAGTTCTTC. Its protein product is CASSPNWGTVMGNEQFF.

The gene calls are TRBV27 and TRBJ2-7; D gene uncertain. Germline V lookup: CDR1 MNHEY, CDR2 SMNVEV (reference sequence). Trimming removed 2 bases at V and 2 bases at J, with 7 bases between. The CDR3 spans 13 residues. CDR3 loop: CASSLAAAYEQYF. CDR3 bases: TGTGCCAGCAGTTTAGCGGCGGCCTACGAGCAGTACTTC.

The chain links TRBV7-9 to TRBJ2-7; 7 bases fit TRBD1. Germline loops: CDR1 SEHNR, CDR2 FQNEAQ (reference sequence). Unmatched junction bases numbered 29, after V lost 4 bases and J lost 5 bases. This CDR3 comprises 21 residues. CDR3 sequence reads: CASSSVGRYDQRQGWDDEQYF. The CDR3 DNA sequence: TGTGCCAGCAGCTCCGTGGGTCGGTATGATCAACGACAGGGCTGGGATGACGAGCAGTACTTC.

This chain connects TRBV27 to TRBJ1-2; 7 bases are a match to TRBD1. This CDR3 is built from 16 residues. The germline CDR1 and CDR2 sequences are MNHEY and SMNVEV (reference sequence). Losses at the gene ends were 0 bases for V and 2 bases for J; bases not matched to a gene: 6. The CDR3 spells CASSLSRDRRNYGYTF. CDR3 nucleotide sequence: TGTGCCAGCAGTTTATCACGGGACAGAAGAAACTATGGCTACACCTTC.

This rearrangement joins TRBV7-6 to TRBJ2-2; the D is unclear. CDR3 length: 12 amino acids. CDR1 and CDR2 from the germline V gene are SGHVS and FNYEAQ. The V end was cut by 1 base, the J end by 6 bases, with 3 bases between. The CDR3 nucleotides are TGTGCCAGCAGCTTAGAGTCCGGGGAGCTGTTTTTT. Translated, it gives CASSLESGELFF.

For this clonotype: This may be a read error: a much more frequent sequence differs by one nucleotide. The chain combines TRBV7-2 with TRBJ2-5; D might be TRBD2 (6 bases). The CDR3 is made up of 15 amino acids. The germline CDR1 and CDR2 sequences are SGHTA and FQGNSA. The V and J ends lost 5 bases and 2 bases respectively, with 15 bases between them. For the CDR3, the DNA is TGTGCCAGCAGCCGTCCTGCTAGCGTACAAGAGACCCAGTACTTC. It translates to CASSRPASVQETQYF. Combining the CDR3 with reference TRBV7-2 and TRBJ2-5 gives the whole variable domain GAGVSQSPSNKVTEKGKDVELRCDPISGHTALYWYRQSLGQGLEFLIYFQGNSAPDKSGLPSDRFSAERTGGSVSTLTIQRTQQEDSAVYLCASSRPASVQETQYFGPGTRLLVL.

CDR3 nucleotide sequence: TGTGCCAGCAGTCTAGTCCCTTTGATGAACACCGGGGAGCTGTTTTTT. Its translation is CASSLVPLMNTGELFF. The V and J genes are TRBV27 and TRBJ2-2; no firm D call. Trimming removed 5 bases at V and 1 base at J, with 14 bases between. CDR1 MNHEY and CDR2 SMNVEV come from the germline V gene (reference sequence). There are 16 residues in the CDR3.

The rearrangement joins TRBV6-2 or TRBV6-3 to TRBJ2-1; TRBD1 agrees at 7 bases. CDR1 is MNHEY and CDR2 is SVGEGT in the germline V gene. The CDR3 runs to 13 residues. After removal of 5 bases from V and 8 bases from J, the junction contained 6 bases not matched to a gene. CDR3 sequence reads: CASSPTTGDEQFF. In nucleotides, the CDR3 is TGTGCCAGCAGTCCGACAACAGGGGATGAGCAGTTCTTC.

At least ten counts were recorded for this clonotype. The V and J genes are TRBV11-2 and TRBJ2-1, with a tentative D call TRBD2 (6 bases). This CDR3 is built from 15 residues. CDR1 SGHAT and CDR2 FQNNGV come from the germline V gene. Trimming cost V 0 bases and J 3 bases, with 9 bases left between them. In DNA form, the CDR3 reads TGTGCCAGCAGCTTAGAGAGCGGGTTCTACAATGAGCAGTTCTTC. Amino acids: CASSLESGFYNEQFF.

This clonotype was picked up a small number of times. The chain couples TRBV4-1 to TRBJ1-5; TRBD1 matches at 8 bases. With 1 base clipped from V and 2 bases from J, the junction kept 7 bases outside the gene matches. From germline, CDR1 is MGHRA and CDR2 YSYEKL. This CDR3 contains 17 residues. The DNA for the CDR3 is TGCGCCAGCAGCCAAGGGCCAGGGGGCAGAGGCAATCAGCCCCAGCATTTT. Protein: CASSQGPGGRGNQPQHF.

As DNA, the CDR3 is TGTGCCAGCCTAGGGGAAACCGTTGACGAGCAGTACTTC. The encoded protein is CASLGETVDEQYF. This chain links TRBV7-9 with TRBJ2-7, with a possible D match to TRBD1 (5 bases). This CDR3 contains 13 residues. V lost 8 bases to trimming and J lost 5 bases, with 16 bases between them. Per the germline V gene, CDR1 is SEHNR and CDR2 is FQNEAQ (reference sequence).

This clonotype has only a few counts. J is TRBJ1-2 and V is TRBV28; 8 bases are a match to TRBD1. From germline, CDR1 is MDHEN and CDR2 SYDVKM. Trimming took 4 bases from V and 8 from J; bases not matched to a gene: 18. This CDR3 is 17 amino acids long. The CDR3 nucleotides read TGTGCCAGCAGTTCACTCATTTTGACAGGGGCTCCGAGAGGCTACACCTTC. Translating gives CASSSLILTGAPRGYTF.

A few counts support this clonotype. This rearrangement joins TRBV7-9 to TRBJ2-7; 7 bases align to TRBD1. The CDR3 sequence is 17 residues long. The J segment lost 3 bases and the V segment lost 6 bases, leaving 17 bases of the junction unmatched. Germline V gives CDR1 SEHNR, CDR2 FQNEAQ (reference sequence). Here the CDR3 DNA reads TGTGCCAGCAGTCCCGAGGTCACAGGGGTTCACTACTACGAGCAGTACTTC. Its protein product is CASSPEVTGVHYYEQYF.

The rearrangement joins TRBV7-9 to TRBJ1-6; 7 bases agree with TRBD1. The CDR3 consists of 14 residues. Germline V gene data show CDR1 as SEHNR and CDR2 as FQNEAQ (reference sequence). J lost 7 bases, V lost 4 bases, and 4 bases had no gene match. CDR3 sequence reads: CASSSGGQNSPLHF. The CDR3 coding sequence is TGTGCCAGCAGCTCGGGGGGACAGAATTCACCCCTCCACTTT.

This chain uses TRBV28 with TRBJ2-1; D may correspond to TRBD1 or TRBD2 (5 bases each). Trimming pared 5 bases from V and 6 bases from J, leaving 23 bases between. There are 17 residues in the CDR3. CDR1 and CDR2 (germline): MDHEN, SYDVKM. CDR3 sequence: CASSPREIPDGANEQFF. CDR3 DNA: TGTGCCAGCAGTCCTAGGGAGATACCCGATGGGGCCAATGAGCAGTTCTTC. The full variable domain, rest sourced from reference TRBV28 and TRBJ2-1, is DVKVTQSSRYLVKRTGEKVFLECVQDMDHENMFWYRQDPGLGLRLIYFSYDVKMKEKGDIPEGYSVSREKKERFSLILESASTNQTSMYLCASSPREIPDGANEQFFGPGTRLTVL.

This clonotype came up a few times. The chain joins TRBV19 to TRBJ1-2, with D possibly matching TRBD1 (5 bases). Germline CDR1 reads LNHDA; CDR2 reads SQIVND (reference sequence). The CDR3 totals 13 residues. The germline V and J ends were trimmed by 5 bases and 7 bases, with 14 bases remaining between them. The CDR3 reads CASSVGHPRGYTF. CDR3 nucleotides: TGTGCCAGTAGTGTCGGACACCCGCGTGGCTACACCTTC.

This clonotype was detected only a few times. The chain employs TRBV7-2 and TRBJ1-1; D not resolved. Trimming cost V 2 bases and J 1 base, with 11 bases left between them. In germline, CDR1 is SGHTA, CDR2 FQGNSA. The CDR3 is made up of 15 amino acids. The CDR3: CASSLIGLSNTEAFF. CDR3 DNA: TGTGCCAGCAGCTTAATTGGGTTATCGAACACTGAAGCTTTCTTT.

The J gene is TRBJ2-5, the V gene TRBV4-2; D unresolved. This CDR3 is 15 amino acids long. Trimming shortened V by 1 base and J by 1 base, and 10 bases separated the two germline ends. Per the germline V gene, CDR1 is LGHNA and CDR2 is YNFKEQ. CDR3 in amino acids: CASSQVLQPQETQYF. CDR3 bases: TGTGCCAGCAGCCAAGTTCTCCAACCCCAAGAGACCCAGTACTTC.

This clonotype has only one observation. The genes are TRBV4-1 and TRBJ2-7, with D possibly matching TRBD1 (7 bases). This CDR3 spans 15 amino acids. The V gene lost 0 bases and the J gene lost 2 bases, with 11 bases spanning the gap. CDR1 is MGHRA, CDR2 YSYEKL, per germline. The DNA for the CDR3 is TGCGCCAGCAGCCAAGAGCAGGGGGGAACCTACGAGCAGTACTTC. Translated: CASSQEQGGTYEQYF.

CDR3 amino acids: CASSEVFPGTEIGYTF. In DNA form, the CDR3 reads TGTGCCAGCAGTGAAGTTTTTCCCGGGACAGAGATTGGCTACACCTTC. The chain combines TRBV2 with TRBJ1-2, with 7 nucleotides matching TRBD1. Germline assignment: CDR1 SNHLY and CDR2 FYNNEI. V was pared by 1 base and J by 7 bases, with 12 bases of the junction left unmatched. The CDR3 runs 16 residues.

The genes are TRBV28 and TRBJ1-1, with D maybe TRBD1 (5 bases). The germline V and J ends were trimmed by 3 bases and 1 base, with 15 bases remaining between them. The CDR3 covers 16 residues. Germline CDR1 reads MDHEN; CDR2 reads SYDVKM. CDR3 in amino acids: CASSFHVFQGNTEAFF. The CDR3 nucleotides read TGTGCCAGCAGTTTTCACGTATTTCAGGGGAACACTGAAGCTTTCTTT.

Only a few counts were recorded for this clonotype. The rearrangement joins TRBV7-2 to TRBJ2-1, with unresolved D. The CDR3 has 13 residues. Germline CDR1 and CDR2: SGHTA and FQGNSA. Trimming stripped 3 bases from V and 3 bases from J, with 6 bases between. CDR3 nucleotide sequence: TGTGCCAGCAGCTTCAGAGTCTACAATGAGCAGTTCTTC. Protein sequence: CASSFRVYNEQFF.

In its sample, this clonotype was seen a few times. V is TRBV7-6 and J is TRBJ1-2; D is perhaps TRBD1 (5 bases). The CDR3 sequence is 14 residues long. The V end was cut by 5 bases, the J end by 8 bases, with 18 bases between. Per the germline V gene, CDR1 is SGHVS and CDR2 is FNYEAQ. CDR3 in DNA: TGTGCCAGCAGCCCTCCAGGGTTACCAGGGGGCTACACCTTC. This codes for CASSPPGLPGGYTF.